These 23 T cell receptor beta chains originate from one sample sequenced in a study of CD8 T cells in ankylosing spondylitis. Whole-study findings and limits: Fewer than ten highly homologous variants made up a TCR beta motif, and this motif appeared characteristic of ankylosing spondylitis blood.

TCRdb fed the 5' RACE reads into MiXCR, producing one record per CDR3 protein. The sample comprises 500,000 to 650,000 distinct CDR3 sequences, about 5.4% of which are singletons, and under 4.5% rests with the top ten. Their antigens remain unidentified. The specimen was blood, either unsorted or a sorted T cell fraction (not recorded which). These receptors came from a male donor with ankylosing spondylitis.

This clonotype was recorded many times. The V call is TRBV29-1, the J call TRBJ2-7; tentatively, D is TRBD1 or TRBD2 (5 bases each). The CDR3 runs 15 residues. Trimming left V 6 bases short and J 0 bases short, with 18 bases between. Germline V gives CDR1 SQVTM, CDR2 ANQGSEA. CDR3 protein: CSVLGTGRSSYEQYF. In DNA, the CDR3 is TGCAGCGTCCTTGGTACGGGACGCAGCTCCTACGAGCAGTACTTC.

Ten or more counts support this clonotype. The chain joins TRBV12-3 or TRBV12-4 to TRBJ1-1, with D hard to call. CDR3 size: 14 residues. V was pared by 7 bases and J by 1 base, with 13 bases between. The CDR3 DNA reads TGTGCCAGCACCCCGGGCGGTGCGAACACTGAAGCTTTCTTT. The encoded protein is CASTPGGANTEAFF.

This clonotype was counted ten times or more. The chain recombines TRBV24-1 with TRBJ2-5; D may match TRBD1 or TRBD2 (5 bases each). The CDR3 length is 13 residues. V dropped 5 bases and J dropped 1 base, with 7 bases sitting between them. Germline values: CDR1 KGHDR, CDR2 SFDVKD. CDR3 sequence (DNA): TGTGCCACCAGTGCCGGGACCCAAGAGACCCAGTACTTC. This translates into CATSAGTQETQYF.

This clonotype was counted only a few times. The J gene is TRBJ2-1, the V gene TRBV12-3 or TRBV12-4; 7 bases fit TRBD2. With 6 bases clipped from V and 5 bases from J, the junction kept 4 bases outside the gene matches. CDR3 size: 13 residues. CDR3 in DNA: TGTGCCAGCAGCACCGGGGGGAACAATGAGCAGTTCTTC. This codes for CASSTGGNNEQFF.

In its sample, this clonotype was seen many times. The chain joins TRBV20-1 to TRBJ1-1, with TRBD1 matching 9 bases. V lost 5 bases to trimming and J lost 6 bases; unmatched junction nucleotides: 10. Germline loops: CDR1 DFQATT, CDR2 SNEGSKA (reference sequence). The CDR3 loop spans 14 amino acids. CDR3 in amino acids: CSAPRQGGWSEAFF. The DNA for the CDR3 is TGCAGTGCTCCTCGACAGGGGGGTTGGTCTGAAGCTTTCTTT.

This clonotype was observed at least ten times. V usage is TRBV15 and J usage is TRBJ1-4; no clear D gene. Germline loops: CDR1 LNHNV, CDR2 YYDKDF (reference sequence). This CDR3 has 16 amino acids. V dropped 0 bases and J dropped 7 bases, with 15 bases sitting between them. CDR3 region: CATSRDRATLSEKLFF. The CDR3 DNA is TGTGCCACCAGCAGAGATCGGGCCACGCTTAGTGAAAAACTGTTTTTT.

This clonotype was counted ten times or more. The V call is TRBV7-2, the J call TRBJ1-4; D uncertain. CDR3 length: 13 amino acids. CDR1 SGHTA and CDR2 FQGNSA come from the germline V gene. The V and J ends lost 2 bases and 6 bases respectively, with 7 bases between them. This CDR3 reads CASSLRWYEKLFF. The CDR3 nucleotides read TGTGCCAGCAGCTTAAGGTGGTATGAAAAACTGTTTTTT.

At least ten counts were recorded for this clonotype. The V and J genes are TRBV4-3 and TRBJ1-6; 12 nucleotides match TRBD1. Germline trimming cut 2 bases from V and 9 bases from J; bases unmatched to any gene: 2. The CDR3 spans 15 residues. Germline values: CDR1 LGHNA, CDR2 YSLEER. CDR3 sequence: CASSQPGQGASPLHF. The CDR3 DNA follows: TGCGCCAGCAGCCAACCGGGACAGGGGGCTTCACCCCTCCACTTT.

This clonotype has a count of ten or more. The chain combines TRBV5-1 with TRBJ2-4, with D perhaps being TRBD1 or TRBD2 (5 bases each). The length of the CDR3 is 13 residues. Trimming took 3 bases from V and 1 from J, leaving 5 bases between them. Germline V lookup: CDR1 SGHRS, CDR2 YFSETQ. The CDR3 DNA reads as TGCGCCAGCAGCTGGGACGCCAAAAACATTCAGTACTTC. It is translated as CASSWDAKNIQYF.

This clonotype was recorded many times. The rearrangement uses TRBV25-1 and TRBJ2-1; D perhaps matches TRBD2 (5 bases). Looked up from germline, CDR1 is MGHDK and CDR2 is SYGVNS. The CDR3 extends over 15 amino acids. Trimming shortened V by 4 bases and J by 4 bases, and 14 bases separated the two germline ends. This CDR3 reads CASSAASGPYNEQFF. CDR3 in DNA: TGTGCCAGCAGTGCCGCCAGCGGCCCTTACAATGAGCAGTTCTTC.

The gene calls are TRBV6-5 and TRBJ1-1; no clear D. V lost 10 bases, J lost 7 bases, and 13 bases lay in between. CDR1 MNHEY and CDR2 SVGAGI come from the germline V gene. The CDR3 sequence is 11 residues long. Here the CDR3 DNA reads TGTGCCACCCTGGTAGGGTTTGAAGCTTTCTTT. Residues: CATLVGFEAFF.

This clonotype was detected many times. This chain links TRBV28 with TRBJ1-3; no firm D call. V lost 6 bases and J 0 bases, leaving 9 bases between the germline ends. Germline CDR1 is MDHEN and CDR2 is SYDVKM. The length of the CDR3 is 14 residues. As DNA, the CDR3 is TGTGCCAGCAGGTCTTTGCACTCTGGAAACACCATATATTTT. Translating gives CASRSLHSGNTIYF.

This clonotype was picked up a small number of times. The chain joins TRBV6-1 to TRBJ2-2; D ambiguous. The V and J ends lost 10 bases and 2 bases respectively, with 17 bases between them. Per germline, CDR1 MNHNS and CDR2 SASEGT. The CDR3 is made up of 15 amino acids. CDR3 in amino acids: CATAWGDTNTGELFF. CDR3 in DNA: TGTGCCACCGCTTGGGGTGACACTAACACCGGGGAGCTGTTTTTT.

This clonotype was seen at least ten times. V and J are TRBV4-2 and TRBJ2-1; no firm D call. This CDR3 is built from 16 residues. Trimming removed 1 base from V and 8 bases from J, with 18 bases in between. Germline lookup yields CDR1 LGHNA and CDR2 YNFKEQ. The CDR3 loop is CASSQVDISFNHEQFF. The CDR3 DNA is TGTGCCAGCAGCCAAGTTGACATCTCTTTCAATCATGAGCAGTTCTTC.

This clonotype showed up many times. The chain couples TRBV6-5 to TRBJ1-3, with D maybe TRBD1 (5 bases). The CDR3 consists of 13 residues. Germline CDR1 is MNHEY and CDR2 is SVGAGI. Trimming left V 3 bases short and J 4 bases short, with 7 bases between. CDR3 loop: CASSYRGGNTIYF. The CDR3, as DNA: TGTGCCAGCAGTTATCGGGGGGGAAACACCATATATTTT.

This clonotype was counted many times. V and J are TRBV5-1 and TRBJ2-5, with a tentative D call TRBD1 (6 bases). The V gene's germline CDR1 is SGHRS and CDR2 YFSETQ. V was clipped by 6 bases and J by 0 bases, with 15 bases between them. This CDR3 has 15 residues. CDR3 residues: CASTPDRWYQETQYF. The DNA of the CDR3 is TGCGCCAGCACCCCGGACAGATGGTACCAAGAGACCCAGTACTTC. The complete variable domain, with remaining parts taken from reference TRBV5-1 and TRBJ2-5, reads KAGVTQTPRYLIKTRGQQVTLSCSPISGHRSVSWYQQTPGQGLQFLFEYFSETQRNKGNFPGRFSGRQFSNSRSEMNVSTLELGDSALYLCASTPDRWYQETQYFGPGTRLLVL.

This clonotype was counted at least ten times. This chain uses TRBV4-3 with TRBJ2-3, with D unresolved. CDR1 is LGHNA, CDR2 YSLEER, per germline. There are 14 residues in the CDR3. V gave up 4 bases and J gave up 2 bases, with 10 bases separating them. The CDR3 protein is CASSRTENTDTQYF. The CDR3 DNA sequence: TGCGCCAGCAGCCGGACCGAAAACACAGATACGCAGTATTTT.

At least ten counts were recorded for this clonotype. The chain recombines TRBV5-1 with TRBJ2-3, with 10 bases matching TRBD2. Looked up from germline, CDR1 is SGHRS and CDR2 is YFSETQ. Trimming at V came to 1 base and at J to 5 bases, leaving 7 bases not matched to a gene. The CDR3 totals 16 residues. The CDR3 sequence is CASSLMPSGSIDTQYF. CDR3 DNA: TGCGCCAGCAGCTTGATGCCTAGCGGGAGTATAGATACGCAGTATTTT. Variable domain in full (rest from reference TRBV5-1 and TRBJ2-3): KAGVTQTPRYLIKTRGQQVTLSCSPISGHRSVSWYQQTPGQGLQFLFEYFSETQRNKGNFPGRFSGRQFSNSRSEMNVSTLELGDSALYLCASSLMPSGSIDTQYFGPGTRLTVL.

This clonotype was seen repeatedly, ten times or more. The chain is built from TRBV12-3 or TRBV12-4 and TRBJ2-7; 8 nucleotides agree with TRBD2. The CDR3 has 14 residues. The V gene end was trimmed by 1 base and the J gene end by 2 bases; junction bases not matched to a gene: 1. DNA of the CDR3: TGTGCCAGCAGTTTAGTGGGACTAGCCTACGAGCAGTACTTC. Translating gives CASSLVGLAYEQYF.

This chain joins TRBV5-6 and TRBJ1-2; unclear D gene. The V and J ends lost 0 bases and 2 bases respectively, with 5 bases between them. Looked up from germline, CDR1 is SGHDT and CDR2 is YYEEEE. CDR3 length: 13 residues. The CDR3 DNA is TGTGCCAGCAGCTTGGACGCGAACTATGGCTACACCTTC. It encodes CASSLDANYGYTF.

A few counts support this clonotype. The chain carries TRBV4-2 and TRBJ2-1; D might be TRBD1 (6 bases). Trimming took 3 bases from V and 7 from J, leaving 13 bases between them. The V gene's germline CDR1 is LGHNA and CDR2 YNFKEQ. The CDR3 has 14 amino acids. The CDR3 spells CASSQVTGRNEQFF. The CDR3 nucleotides read TGTGCCAGCAGCCAGGTAACAGGGAGAAATGAGCAGTTCTTC.

This clonotype was seen at least ten times. The V gene is TRBV6-5, the J gene TRBJ2-3; 8 bases map to TRBD1. This CDR3 has 16 amino acids. V shed 5 bases and J 3 bases; nucleotides not matched to a gene: 10. Looked up from germline, CDR1 is MNHEY and CDR2 is SVGAGI. The CDR3 sequence is CASSNQGAGWTDTQYF. CDR3 bases: TGTGCCAGCAGTAACCAGGGGGCAGGGTGGACAGATACGCAGTATTTT.

The genes are TRBV7-8 and TRBJ2-5, with 13 nucleotides matching TRBD2. The V gene's germline CDR1 is SGHVS and CDR2 FQNEAQ. The CDR3 consists of 18 residues. With V trimmed by 3 bases and J by 5 bases, 12 bases remained unmatched. CDR3 bases: TGTGCCAGCAGCTTTAGACTAGCGGGGGGCCGTGGGGGGGAGACCCAGTACTTC. Translated, it gives CASSFRLAGGRGGETQYF.